A selection of T cell receptor beta chains follows, all from one sample in a study of shared clonotypes between healthy human individuals. Clones were read by immunoSEQ multiplex PCR, and TCRdb kept only the in-frame ones, dropping some. In the table there are about 110,000 clones, 68% of which are singletons. The sequencing input was memory CD8+ T cells sorted from blood. The source of these receptors is a woman in her twenties or thirties in good health. Both conserved end residues are part of each CDR3. Not all rows give a size; the values are once, few, many and, for expanded clones, a class.

abundance	v_gene	j_gene	CDR3aa
once	TRBV7-9	TRBJ1-1	CASSFDYTEAFF
many	TRBV11-2	TRBJ1-5	CASSLVGAGNQPQHF
once	TRBV28	TRBJ1-5	CASSLAGAFNQPQHF
NA	TRBV30	TRBJ2-3	CAWSPGSDTQYF
NA	TRBV18	TRBJ2-4	CASSFRRVAVGAKNIQYF
once	TRBV27	TRBJ2-1	CASSLSGVSANEQFF
NA	TRBV28	TRBJ2-2	CASSLGGVRTGELFF
NA	TRBV7-9	TRBJ1-2	CASSPQTGNNYGYTF
NA	TRBV27	TRBJ1-5	CASSLSARKHQPQHF
NA	TRBV2	TRBJ1-4	CASSESREVEKLFF
NA	TRBV9	TRBJ2-1	CASSLGGGSDEQFF
NA	TRBV18	TRBJ1-3	CASSPDSGWPGNTIYF
NA	TRBV29-1	TRBJ1-2	CSVELGYGYTF
few	TRBV7-9	TRBJ2-1	CASSDLSTGSYNEQFF
NA	TRBV6-1	TRBJ1-2	CASSVGGENHDYTF
NA	TRBV19	TRBJ2-7	CASSSGSTNEQYF
NA	TRBV29-1	TRBJ2-7	CSAGTGEYAEQYF
NA	TRBV7-9	TRBJ2-7	CASSLRQGNHEQYF
NA	TRBV15	TRBJ2-6	CATSRGRGISGANVLTF
NA	TRBV25-1	TRBJ2-7	CASSERRDLGEQYF
NA	TRBV4-1	TRBJ2-1	CASNRLGGGLTNEQFF
NA	TRBV5-4	TRBJ2-3	CASSFSQRDTDTQYF
NA	TRBV7-7	TRBJ2-3	CASSLELASDTQYF